The 2 T cell receptor beta chains below all came from one sample that was sequenced in a study of CD4 T cells in relation to SARS-CoV-2 and coronaviruses. No antigen is known for these receptors. Before the COVID-19 pandemic, during about 2011-2018, CD4+ T cells were taken from unexposed donors. CD4+ T cells were isolated from the cells after more than 8 days of culture. Only in-frame clones appear in the TCRdb table, and some are missing; sequencing was by immunoSEQ multiplex PCR. The sample has 20,000 to 25,000 clones, roughly 70% seen once; the top ten hold 15% to 20%. Source material: CD4+ T cells from PBMCs, cultured in vitro. The receptors come from a human donor in good health.

The table lists this clone with a count of one. The chain couples TRBV9 to TRBJ2-7; 11 nucleotides align to TRBD1. Germline CDR1 SGDLS, CDR2 YYNGEE. The CDR3 is 13 residues long. Trimming removed 3 bases from V and 7 bases from J; junction bases left unmatched: 3. CDR3 sequence: CASSGDRGREQYF. The CDR3 nucleotides read TGTGCCAGCAGCGGGGACAGGGGGAGGGAGCAGTACTTC.

V usage is TRBV27 and J usage is TRBJ1-1; no clear D gene. Per the germline V gene, CDR1 is MNHEY and CDR2 is SMNVEV (reference sequence). This CDR3 is built from 11 residues. Deletions cut 8 bases from V and 1 base from J, with 5 bases between. The CDR3 here is CASGSNTEAFF. CDR3 in DNA: TGTGCCAGCGGTTCGAACACTGAAGCTTTCTTT.